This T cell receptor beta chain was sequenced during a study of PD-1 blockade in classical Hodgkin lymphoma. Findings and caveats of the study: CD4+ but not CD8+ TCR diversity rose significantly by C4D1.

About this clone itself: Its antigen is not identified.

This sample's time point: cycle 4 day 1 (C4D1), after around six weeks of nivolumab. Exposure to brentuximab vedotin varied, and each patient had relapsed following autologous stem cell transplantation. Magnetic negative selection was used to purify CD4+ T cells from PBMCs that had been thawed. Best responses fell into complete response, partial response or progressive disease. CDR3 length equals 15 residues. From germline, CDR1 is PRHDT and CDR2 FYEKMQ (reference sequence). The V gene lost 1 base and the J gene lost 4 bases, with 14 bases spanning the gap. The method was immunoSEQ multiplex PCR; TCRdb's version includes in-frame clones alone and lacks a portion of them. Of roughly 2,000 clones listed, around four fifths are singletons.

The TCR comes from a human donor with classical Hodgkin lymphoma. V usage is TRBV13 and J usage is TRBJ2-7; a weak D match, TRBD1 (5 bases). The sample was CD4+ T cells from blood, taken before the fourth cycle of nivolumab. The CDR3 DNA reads TGTGCCAGCAGCTTAGTGGGCAGGGCTTCTTACGAGCAGTACTTC. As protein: CASSLVGRASYEQYF.